Listed below are T cell receptor beta chains from one sample, sequenced in a study of Ad26.COV2.S vaccination and SARS-CoV-2 variants. Using immunoSEQ multiplex PCR, the repertoire was profiled, and TCRdb retains in-frame clones only, with some absent. The sample has about 94,000 clones, 82% seen once; the top ten hold around a sixth. The sample here was peripheral blood, taken after recovery from COVID-19. Receptors originate from a human donor who had recovered from COVID-19. The conserved cysteine and the conserved F or W are not part of the CDR3 here.

V	length	J	CDR3
TRBV9	12	TRBJ2-5	ASSPPTSKGAQY
TRBV28	12	TRBJ2-5	ASKSGGPKETQY
TRBV5-1	13	TRBJ1-6	ASSVKDSFNSPLH
TRBV28	13	TRBJ1-1	ASSFPVVRGTEAF
TRBV7-9	12	TRBJ1-1	ASSLEMDRQEAF
TRBV4-1	15	TRBJ2-1	ASSLSTSTPTYNEQF
TRBV23-1	15	TRBJ2-1	ASSQSGLAGGNNEQF
TRBV4-1	10	TRBJ2-7	ASSQSPYEQY
TRBV29-1	12	TRBJ1-2	SVAVNPAFYGYT
TRBV11-2	15	TRBJ1-5	ASSNMIAGASDQPQH
TRBV11-3	12	TRBJ2-3	ASSPGLSTDTQY
TRBV28	14	TRBJ1-5	ARIRGGARGNQPQH
TRBV5-6	11	TRBJ1-6	ASRYQRDSPLH
TRBV28	11	TRBJ2-1	ASSLLLYNEQF
TRBV9	13	TRBJ2-5	ASSVEGRGKETQY
TRBV28	11	TRBJ2-3	ASSPGLAGGQY
TRBV5-4	11	TRBJ1-2	ASSLVGVRGYT
TRBV9	13	TRBJ2-5	ASSASTSGQETQY
TRBV27	12	TRBJ1-1	ASSLKPRNTEAF
TRBV21-1	16	TRBJ2-1	ASGSLMSAGGPHNEQF
TRBV7-9	14	TRBJ1-2	ASSREWGGSNYGYT
TRBV18	11	TRBJ2-3	ASPLAGTDTQY
TRBV5-4	13	TRBJ2-4	ASSAGQLAKNIQY
TRBV10-3	14	TRBJ2-2	AISFTSGAQSGELF
TRBV7-2	14	TRBJ2-5	ASSLVVGDSQETQY
TRBV9	14	TRBJ2-1	ASSRLAGALDNEQF
TRBV27	11	TRBJ1-2	ASSFSTGYGYT
TRBV5-1	10	TRBJ2-5	ASSLKGETQY
TRBV5-5	12	TRBJ2-5	ASSHRGGQETQY
TRBV2	12	TRBJ2-7	ASKVAGRAYEQY
TRBV11-2	13	TRBJ2-2	ASRWTSLNTGELF
TRBV10-3	15	TRBJ1-5	AISESRGPGDRQPQH
TRBV14	11	TRBJ1-5	ASSQHLGQPQH
TRBV11-3	11	TRBJ2-1	ASSFPGGDEQF
TRBV12-3/TRBV12-4	11	TRBJ2-5	ASSLALRETQY
TRBV28	19	TRBJ1-5	ASSSKPQKTGGLYSNQPQH
TRBV5-4	13	TRBJ2-7	ASSKPGLAGGEQY
TRBV7-6	16	TRBJ2-6	ASSLARATTSGANVLT
TRBV5-1	11	TRBJ1-3	ASSLEPRNTIY